This TCR beta chain was recorded in a study of T cell responses to AZD1222 COVID-19 vaccine (dated by TCRdb to the early 2020s). Context from the whole study: AZD1222 recipients whose second dose came at about 4 weeks and those whose second dose came at about 12 weeks were combined into one group, since spike-specific TCR depth and breadth did not differ between the two schedules. A total of 240 or so trial participants underwent TCR sequencing, of whom 200 to 220 had received two doses of AZD1222 and roughly 26 had received two doses of the MenACWY control vaccine. Trial participants were enrolled by age into 18-55, 56-69 and 70-plus year subgroups, with around 150, 28 and 57 TCR-sequenced participants respectively.

The CDR3 regions of human TCRbeta chains were analyzed by immunosequencing. The published analysis was carried out like this. TCRs in the repertoires were compared against a reference library of SARS-CoV-2-specific TCRs that had been generated with the MIRA antigen-specificity platform. Breadth meant the fraction of unique TCRs that were SARS-CoV-2-associated, whereas depth meant the fraction of total T cells that were SARS-CoV-2-associated. Each spike-specific TCR was assigned to its reactive spike region and to a CD4 or CD8 class using the MIRA data. Log10-transformed breadth and depth values were compared by one-way ANOVA with Sidak's multiple comparisons tests. Drawn from immuneACCESS, this table holds only the in-frame rearrangements with V and J called that TCRdb kept. Clones are partly lost; checked studies trace under half to an unresolved V gene and leave the rest unexplained. The V and J calls and clone size were taken over from that table, and D and trimming were inferred from the DNA. This sample is represented by more than 100,000 clones; around 94% of them were singletons. The top ten clonotypes cover around 1.7% of the sample.

The germline V gene specifies SGHTA as CDR1 and FQGNSA as CDR2. Taken from cysteine to phenylalanine, the CDR3 has 18 residues. Just CDR3 DNA is preserved here, 54 bases in frame from base 1. Trimming costs V 4 bases and J 1 base, and their ends lie 17 bases apart. Points the paper makes about the study in general: Participants were mostly white British, with more females than males. The authors suggested clonal diversity may have been underestimated. The vaccine-associated CD4 TCRs covered the entire spike protein, and the dominant responses fell in regions 160-218 and 743-854. Spike-specific TCR breadth and depth rose significantly after two AZD1222 doses compared with day 0 and with MenACWY recipients. No day 14 peak-response samples were available, so repertoires were characterized only after the peak T cell response. The 56-69-year group was small, and its depth increase did not reach significance, likely because of low power. Reportedly, close to half of the unique spike-specific TCRs recognized epitopes lying outside the regions that are mutated in the B.1.351 and B.1.1.7 variants. Conclusions about previously exposed vaccinees are limited, since just five or six AZD1222 recipients were seropositive for SARS-CoV-2 at baseline.

The sample's time point, from its label and the paper: baseline before first vaccination. Vaccinee samples were obtained from the UK trials COV001 and COV002, which included a single-blind randomized controlled phase 2/3 trial of AZD1222 (ChAdOx1 nCoV-19) in healthy adults. For TCRbeta chain sequencing, PBMC samples were collected from trial participants at day 0 and at day 28 after the second dose. This clone was observed a single time. Its cognate antigen has yet to be identified. Within one base of it there is no much larger clone, and no base qualities were kept. The V gene is TRBV7-2 and the J gene is TRBJ2-6; too little of a D gene remains to name it. The sample here was peripheral blood, taken on day 0 of AZD1222 vaccination. The TCR was taken from an adult in good health. The nucleotide sequence reads as follows: TGTGCCAGCAGCTACCCGGTCCTTGGGTTGTCTGGGGCCAACGTCCTGACTTTC. The resulting protein is CASSYPVLGLSGANVLTF.